These 14 T cell receptor beta chains came from one sample sequenced in a study of blood T cell repertoires in COVID-19. Sequencing used immunoSEQ multiplex PCR; TCRdb keeps in-frame clones, though not all of them. Among some 29,000 clones listed, around 90% were seen once. Sequenced sample: peripheral blood. These receptors originate from a man between 70 and 80 years old with active or convalescent COVID-19.

This chain joins TRBV2 and TRBJ1-1; D possibly corresponds to TRBD1 (6 bases). Germline CDR1 SNHLY, CDR2 FYNNEI. Trimming left V 7 bases short and J 7 bases short, with 16 bases between. The CDR3 contains 13 residues. CDR3 DNA sequence: TGTGCCAGCACCGGCGGGGGGCCCCGTGAAGCTTTCTTT. Protein: CASTGGGPREAFF.

This clone was seen a handful of times. The gene calls are TRBV15 and TRBJ2-7, with 8 bases lining up with TRBD1. The CDR3 runs 15 residues. Germline CDR1 is LNHNV and CDR2 is YYDKDF (reference sequence). Trimming removed 2 bases from V and 0 bases from J; junction bases left unmatched: 3. CDR3 loop: CATSRSTGGSYEQYF. As DNA, the CDR3 is TGTGCCACCAGCAGATCAACAGGGGGCTCCTACGAGCAGTACTTC.

This clone was observed once. CDR3 loop: CASSVLGQGRNQPQHF. In DNA, the CDR3 is TGTGCCAGTAGTGTACTGGGACAGGGCCGGAATCAGCCCCAGCATTTT. The chain employs TRBV19 and TRBJ1-5, with 9 nucleotides matching TRBD1. J gave up 4 bases and V 5 bases, and 9 bases lay outside the gene matches. There are 16 residues in the CDR3. Germline V gene lookup returns CDR1 LNHDA and CDR2 SQIVND (reference sequence).

V is TRBV29-1 and J is TRBJ1-2, with a possible D match to TRBD1 (5 bases). CDR1 and CDR2 (germline): SQVTM, ANQGSEA. The CDR3 totals 12 residues. Trimming left V 5 bases short and J 2 bases short, with 9 bases between. The DNA for the CDR3 is TGCAGCGTTCTAGACAGAAACTATGGCTACACCTTC. This sequence encodes CSVLDRNYGYTF.

Only a few counts were recorded for this clone. The genes are TRBV6-4 and TRBJ1-1, with 8 bases identical to TRBD1. With V trimmed by 5 bases and J by 10 bases, 6 bases remained unmatched. The CDR3 has 12 amino acids. Germline CDR1 MRHNA, CDR2 SNTAGT. In DNA form, the CDR3 reads TGTGCCAGCAGTCCACGGACAGGGACAGCTTTCTTT. It codes for CASSPRTGTAFF.

The chain combines TRBV18 with TRBJ2-7, with a weak D call TRBD1 (5 bases). V was trimmed by 5 bases and J by 2 bases, leaving 13 bases between them. The germline CDR1 and CDR2 sequences are KGHSH and LQKENI. This CDR3 contains 14 residues. The CDR3 sequence is CASSIQGQAYEQYF. Here the CDR3 DNA reads TGTGCCAGCTCAATCCAGGGTCAAGCCTACGAGCAGTACTTC.

V is TRBV12-3 or TRBV12-4 and J is TRBJ1-2, with unresolved D. The CDR3 covers 13 residues. Trimming pared 1 base from V and 8 bases from J, leaving 11 bases between. CDR3 amino acids: CASSLVSGVGYTF. The CDR3 coding sequence is TGTGCCAGCAGTTTAGTGTCCGGGGTAGGCTACACCTTC.

This chain joins TRBV18 and TRBJ1-1; weak D call: TRBD1 (6 bases). CDR3 length: 13 amino acids. Germline V CDR1 and CDR2: KGHSH, LQKENI. V lost 6 bases and J lost 1, with 9 bases in between. CDR3 residues: CASSQGQNTEAFF. In DNA form, the CDR3 reads TGTGCCAGCTCTCAGGGACAGAACACTGAAGCTTTCTTT. Combining the CDR3 with reference TRBV18 and TRBJ1-1 gives the whole variable domain NAGVMQNPRHLVRRRGQEARLRCSPMKGHSHVYWYRQLPEEGLKFMVYLQKENIIDESGMPKERFSAEFPKEGPSILRIQQVVRGDSAAYFCASSQGQNTEAFFGQGTRLTVV.

This clone has only one observation. The gene calls are TRBV15 and TRBJ1-2, with D unclear. The V end was cut by 1 base, the J end by 3 bases, with 15 bases between. CDR1 LNHNV and CDR2 YYDKDF come from the germline V gene (reference sequence). The CDR3 contains 16 residues. In DNA, the CDR3 is TGTGCCACCAGCAGAGCCCCATCGCGGGTCGACTATGGCTACACCTTC. Its translation is CATSRAPSRVDYGYTF.

This chain connects TRBV10-3 to TRBJ2-1, with TRBD2 matching over 13 bases. Germline V gene lookup returns CDR1 ENHRY and CDR2 SYGVKD. J was trimmed by 15 bases and V by 2 bases; bases with no gene match: 4. CDR3 length: 13 amino acids. In DNA form, the CDR3 reads TGTGCCATCAGTGAGACTAGCGGGGGGGACCGGTTCTTC. It is translated as CAISETSGGDRFF.

Only one count was recorded for this clone. This chain links TRBV4-1 with TRBJ1-5, with 7 bases matching TRBD1. The germline V gene has CDR1 MGHRA and CDR2 YSYEKL. V dropped 4 bases and J dropped 0; count of bases not matched to a gene: 15. The CDR3 has 19 residues. CDR3 sequence reads: CASSPLPTGVGNSNQPQHF. The CDR3 DNA follows: TGCGCCAGCAGCCCACTACCCACAGGGGTCGGTAATAGCAATCAGCCCCAGCATTTT.

The V and J genes are TRBV28 and TRBJ1-5; unclear D gene. Per germline, CDR1 MDHEN and CDR2 SYDVKM. This CDR3 contains 13 residues. V lost 1 base to trimming and J lost 5 bases, with 6 bases between them. CDR3 DNA sequence: TGTGCCAGCAGTTTATCACGGGATCAGCCCCAGCATTTT. Protein: CASSLSRDQPQHF.

This clone was recorded a few times. The rearrangement links TRBV6-2 or TRBV6-3 to TRBJ1-2; TRBD1 matches at 10 bases. Germline loops: CDR1 MNHEY, CDR2 SVGEGT. The CDR3 length is 16 residues. V lost 4 bases to trimming and J lost 2 bases; unmatched junction nucleotides: 7. The CDR3, as DNA: TGTGCCAGCAGTTCCCCGGGACAGGGGCCCAACTATGGCTACACCTTC. Translation: CASSSPGQGPNYGYTF.

The chain carries TRBV25-1 and TRBJ2-1; 13 bases are shared with TRBD2. V lost 6 bases to trimming and J lost 6 bases; unmatched junction nucleotides: 5. CDR1 and CDR2 (germline): MGHDK, SYGVNS. The CDR3 consists of 15 residues. Here the CDR3 DNA reads TGTGCCAGCAGCCTCACTAGCGGGGGGGCCAATGAGCAGTTCTTC. This encodes CASSLTSGGANEQFF.